The 30 T cell receptor beta chains presented below share a single source sample, sequenced in a study of blood T cell repertoires in COVID-19. The table came from immunoSEQ multiplex PCR; TCRdb's copy has only in-frame clones and leaves some out. The sample holds about 110,000 clones, approximately 62% seen once. Sequenced sample: peripheral blood. Source of these receptors: an elderly man with acute or convalescent COVID-19.

V and J are TRBV24-1 and TRBJ2-7; TRBD2 matches 10 bases. V trimming: 4 bases; J trimming: 0 bases; junction bases outside the gene matches: 5. The CDR3 has 16 amino acids. From germline, CDR1 is KGHDR and CDR2 SFDVKD. The CDR3 loop is CATSDPSGGDSYEQYF. The CDR3, as DNA: TGTGCCACCAGTGACCCTAGCGGGGGAGACTCCTACGAGCAGTACTTC.

This chain links TRBV5-4 with TRBJ1-2; 9 bases match TRBD1. V gave up 1 base and J gave up 4 bases; unmatched junction bases: 11. This CDR3 spans 17 amino acids. Looked up from germline, CDR1 is SGHNT and CDR2 is YYREEE (reference sequence). CDR3 amino acids: CASSLTTGGNGGYGYTF. The CDR3 coding sequence is TGTGCCAGCAGCTTGACTACAGGGGGCAATGGTGGCTATGGCTACACCTTC.

The chain employs TRBV27 and TRBJ2-7, with 8 bases fitting TRBD1. The CDR3 consists of 20 residues. Germline CDR1 is MNHEY and CDR2 is SMNVEV (reference sequence). Trimming removed 0 bases from V and 2 bases from J; junction bases left unmatched: 18. CDR3 DNA sequence: TGTGCCAGCAGTTTATCACCAAACTACAGGGGGGAACATACTACCTACGAGCAGTACTTC. It is translated as CASSLSPNYRGEHTTYEQYF.

The V gene is TRBV7-2, the J gene TRBJ2-1, with D unresolved. The CDR3 is 13 residues long. The germline V gene encodes CDR1 SGHTA and CDR2 FQGNSA. Trimming removed 0 bases at V and 16 bases at J, with 16 bases between. Here the CDR3 reads CASSLASRPRPFF. In DNA, the CDR3 is TGTGCCAGCAGCTTAGCGTCGAGGCCTAGGCCCTTCTTC.

CDR3 in amino acids: CASNRDITYEQYF. In DNA, the CDR3 is TGTGCCAGCAACCGGGACATCACCTACGAGCAGTACTTC. The chain links TRBV7-2 to TRBJ2-7, with D possibly matching TRBD1 (6 bases). V was trimmed by 7 bases and J by 2 bases, leaving 12 bases between them. Per the germline V gene, CDR1 is SGHTA and CDR2 is FQGNSA. CDR3 size: 13 residues.

The chain carries TRBV10-2 and TRBJ2-1; TRBD2 agrees at 10 bases. Germline assignment: CDR1 WSHSY and CDR2 SAAADI. The CDR3 has 17 residues. V was pared by 5 bases and J by 6 bases, with 13 bases of the junction left unmatched. CDR3 loop: CASSRRGTSEGGNEQFF. The CDR3, as DNA: TGCGCCAGCAGTCGTAGAGGGACTAGCGAAGGGGGCAATGAGCAGTTCTTC.

This clone was recorded a few times. The chain recombines TRBV9 with TRBJ2-1; 10 nucleotides agree with TRBD1. CDR1 and CDR2 (germline): SGDLS, YYNGEE. The CDR3 length is 16 residues. After removal of 0 bases from V and 4 bases from J, the junction contained 4 bases not matched to a gene. In DNA form, the CDR3 reads TGTGCCAGCAGCGTAGGACAGGGGGCCATTTACAATGAGCAGTTCTTC. The encoded protein is CASSVGQGAIYNEQFF.

This clone was picked up a small number of times. The genes are TRBV9 and TRBJ2-5, with TRBD1 matching over 10 bases. The V and J ends lost 4 bases and 5 bases, in that order; junction bases with no gene match: 11. CDR3 length: 16 amino acids. Germline-derived CDR1 and CDR2 are SGDLS and YYNGEE. CDR3 coding DNA: TGTGCCAGCAGCTCCAACTGGGACAGGGGAAAGGAGACCCAGTACTTC. It yields the protein CASSSNWDRGKETQYF.

In this sample, this clone turned up a few times. The chain is built from TRBV6-5 and TRBJ2-3, with TRBD2 matching over 7 bases. This CDR3 is 14 amino acids long. Germline-derived CDR1 and CDR2 are MNHEY and SVGAGI. Trimming cost V 10 bases and J 1 base; bases outside gene matches: 8. The chain's CDR3 is CATRAGKGTDTQYF. The CDR3 DNA is TGTGCCACCCGAGCGGGAAAGGGCACAGATACGCAGTATTTT.

This chain links TRBV7-6 with TRBJ2-7, with 7 bases lining up with TRBD2. Germline V gene sequence: CDR1 SGHVS, CDR2 FNYEAQ. Unmatched junction bases numbered 23, after V lost 4 bases and J lost 2 bases. The CDR3 has 20 residues. Written as DNA, the CDR3 is TGTGCCAGCAGCTCCTACCGGGACGGCGGAGGTGGCGGGAGTGCCTACGAGCAGTACTTC. Its protein product is CASSSYRDGGGGGSAYEQYF.

The table lists this clone with a count of one. The CDR3: CASMERGGYYNEQFF. The CDR3 nucleotides are TGTGCCAGCATGGAGAGGGGGGGGTACTACAATGAGCAGTTCTTC. The V and J genes are TRBV2 and TRBJ2-1; a possible D gene is TRBD2 (7 bases). This CDR3 contains 15 residues. Looked up from germline, CDR1 is SNHLY and CDR2 is FYNNEI. The V and J ends lost 7 bases and 3 bases respectively, with 16 bases between them.

The CDR3 loop is CASRDSLNQPQHF. The CDR3 nucleotides are TGTGCCAGTAGGGACAGTTTAAATCAGCCCCAGCATTTT. This sequence joins TRBV19 and TRBJ1-5; a weak D match, TRBD1 (6 bases). The germline V gene has CDR1 LNHDA and CDR2 SQIVND (reference sequence). There are 13 residues in the CDR3. The V and J ends lost 6 bases and 4 bases respectively, with 10 bases between them.

V usage is TRBV19 and J usage is TRBJ1-2; perhaps TRBD1 as D (5 bases). V lost 6 bases, J lost 7 bases, and 15 bases lay in between. CDR3 length equals 13 residues. Germline V CDR1 and CDR2: LNHDA, SQIVND (reference sequence). The CDR3 region is CASSETVSFGYTF. As DNA, the CDR3 is TGTGCCAGTAGCGAGACAGTTTCCTTTGGCTACACCTTC.

This clone was observed at least ten times. Other DNA sequences in this sample translate to the same CDR3. This rearrangement joins TRBV4-3 to TRBJ1-1; D is uncertain. The CDR3 totals 13 residues. Germline V gene sequence: CDR1 LGHNA, CDR2 YSLEER. Trimming shortened V by 1 base and J by 4 bases, and 7 bases separated the two germline ends. The CDR3 loop is CASSQVGGTEAFF. The CDR3 DNA follows: TGCGCCAGCAGCCAAGTGGGAGGCACTGAAGCTTTCTTT.

The genes are TRBV19 and TRBJ2-2; 10 positions match TRBD2. V shed 9 bases, J shed 6 bases, and the junction held 7 bases outside the gene matches. This CDR3 is 14 amino acids long. The germline gives CDR1 LNHDA, CDR2 SQIVND (reference sequence). This chain's CDR3 is CASLRSGRAGELFF. Written as DNA, the CDR3 is TGTGCCAGCTTGAGAAGCGGGAGGGCCGGGGAGCTGTTTTTT.

The V and J genes are TRBV13 and TRBJ1-2, with TRBD1 identical over 9 bases. The germline CDR1 and CDR2 sequences are PRHDT and FYEKMQ (reference sequence). J lost 8 bases, V lost 4 bases, and 5 bases had no gene match. This CDR3 spans 13 amino acids. In DNA, the CDR3 is TGTGCCAGCAGCTCCCTGGACAGGGGAGGCTACACCTTC. Amino acid sequence: CASSSLDRGGYTF. The variable domain in full, completed from reference TRBV13 and TRBJ1-2, reads AAGVIQSPRHLIKEKRETATLKCYPIPRHDTVYWYQQGPGQDPQFLISFYEKMQSDKGSIPDRFSAQQFSDYHSELNMSSLELGDSALYFCASSSLDRGGYTFGSGTRLTVV.

In this sample, this clone turned up a few times. This chain uses TRBV6-2 or TRBV6-3 with TRBJ2-1; D ambiguous. The germline V gene has CDR1 MNHEY and CDR2 SVGEGT. Trimming took off 3 bases at V and 4 bases at J, with 16 bases between the two ends. The CDR3 spans 16 residues. The CDR3 spells CASSYKRLKVYNEQFF. The CDR3 coding sequence is TGTGCCAGCAGTTATAAGCGATTGAAGGTATACAATGAGCAGTTCTTC.

V usage is TRBV27 and J usage is TRBJ2-2; a possible D gene is TRBD1 (8 bases). The V end was cut by 5 bases, the J end by 3 bases, with 25 bases between. This CDR3 has 19 residues. From germline, CDR1 is MNHEY and CDR2 SMNVEV (reference sequence). CDR3 in amino acids: CASSTLRGQGLSYTGELFF. In DNA, the CDR3 is TGTGCCAGCAGTACACTAAGAGGACAGGGACTATCTTACACCGGGGAGCTGTTTTTT.

The chain recombines TRBV27 with TRBJ2-1, with 12 bases fitting TRBD1. The CDR3 is 16 amino acids. The J segment lost 4 bases and the V segment lost 1 base, leaving 2 bases of the junction unmatched. From germline, CDR1 is MNHEY and CDR2 SMNVEV (reference sequence). CDR3 DNA sequence: TGTGCCAGCAGTTTATTGGGACAGGGGGCGTACAATGAGCAGTTCTTC. Its protein product is CASSLLGQGAYNEQFF.

Judged by abundance, this clone is medium-sized (0.01 to 0.1%). This sequence joins TRBV12-3 or TRBV12-4 and TRBJ2-2; 10 bases are a match to TRBD1. CDR3 length: 13 residues. After removal of 10 bases from V and 6 bases from J, the junction contained 5 bases not matched to a gene. Written as DNA, the CDR3 is TGTGCCACCCGGACAGGGGGACCCGGGGAGCTGTTTTTT. This translates into CATRTGGPGELFF.

The chain combines TRBV29-1 with TRBJ1-1; D may be TRBD1 (5 bases). CDR3 length equals 13 residues. Trimming pared 6 bases from V and 1 base from J, leaving 12 bases between. Germline-derived CDR1 and CDR2 are SQVTM and ANQGSEA. CDR3 in DNA: TGCAGCGTCAGGAATGGACAGAACACTGAAGCTTTCTTT. It encodes CSVRNGQNTEAFF.

The V call is TRBV28, the J call TRBJ2-2, with TRBD2 as a possible D gene (6 bases). The CDR3 loop spans 14 amino acids. The germline V and J ends were trimmed by 3 bases and 5 bases, with 10 bases remaining between them. Germline CDR1 MDHEN, CDR2 SYDVKM. For the CDR3, the DNA is TGTGCCAGCAGTTTGGGAGGCAAAACCGGGGAGCTGTTTTTT. Translated: CASSLGGKTGELFF. Variable domain in full (rest from reference TRBV28 and TRBJ2-2): DVKVTQSSRYLVKRTGEKVFLECVQDMDHENMFWYRQDPGLGLRLIYFSYDVKMKEKGDIPEGYSVSREKKERFSLILESASTNQTSMYLCASSLGGKTGELFFGEGSRLTVL.

This clone occurred a few times. The V gene is TRBV19, the J gene TRBJ2-1; 9 positions agree with TRBD2. Germline V gives CDR1 LNHDA, CDR2 SQIVND (reference sequence). V was clipped by 7 bases and J by 5 bases; unmatched bases: 15. The CDR3 has 17 amino acids. The CDR3 is CASTRLGRASGDNEQFF. Here the CDR3 DNA reads TGTGCCAGTACGCGTCTTGGTAGAGCTAGCGGGGACAATGAGCAGTTCTTC.

This chain joins TRBV7-9 and TRBJ1-2; D gene uncertain. The CDR3 consists of 13 residues. V shed 5 bases and J shed 4 bases, with 11 bases lying between them. Germline CDR1 SEHNR, CDR2 FQNEAQ (reference sequence). The CDR3 loop is CASSIDGVYGYTF. The CDR3 DNA reads TGTGCCAGCAGCATCGACGGGGTCTATGGCTACACCTTC.

V is TRBV11-2 and J is TRBJ1-1; no definite D call. Germline values: CDR1 SGHAT, CDR2 FQNNGV. The CDR3 has 14 residues. V was pared by 4 bases and J by 1 base, with 10 bases between. The DNA for the CDR3 is TGTGCCAGCAGCTCAAGTCGGGGGAACACTGAAGCTTTCTTT. It specifies CASSSSRGNTEAFF.

This clone has just a few counts. This chain links TRBV5-4 with TRBJ1-2; TRBD1 is a possible D gene (5 bases). CDR1 is SGHNT, CDR2 YYREEE, per germline (reference sequence). V was trimmed by 7 bases and J by 2 bases, leaving 18 bases between them. CDR3 length: 15 residues. The CDR3 DNA is TGTGCCAGCTCGATGGGGGGATCCGCCAACTATGGCTACACCTTC. This translates into CASSMGGSANYGYTF.

The J gene is TRBJ2-2, the V gene TRBV10-3, with 7 bases aligning to TRBD2. This CDR3 has 14 amino acids. Germline-derived CDR1 and CDR2 are ENHRY and SYGVKD. V lost 7 bases, J lost 5 bases, and 7 bases stayed unmatched. CDR3 nucleotides: TGTGCCATCAAACGGCTAGCGGTAACCGGGGAGCTGTTTTTT. As protein: CAIKRLAVTGELFF.

The chain uses TRBV7-9 and TRBJ2-7; TRBD2 agrees at 11 bases. V gave up 6 bases and J gave up 4 bases; unmatched junction bases: 5. Germline V lookup: CDR1 SEHNR, CDR2 FQNEAQ (reference sequence). The CDR3 spans 14 residues. CDR3: CASRGTSGSYEQYF. CDR3 coding DNA: TGTGCCAGCAGGGGCACTAGCGGGAGTTACGAGCAGTACTTC.

The CDR3 here is CASSDRAEQYF. The CDR3 DNA reads as TGTGCCAGCAGCGACAGGGCCGAGCAGTACTTC. This chain links TRBV28 with TRBJ2-7, with TRBD1 matching 7 bases. CDR1 is MDHEN, CDR2 SYDVKM, per germline. The CDR3 totals 11 residues. V gave up 6 bases and J gave up 6 bases; unmatched junction bases: 2.

The chain links TRBV5-1 to TRBJ2-1; 9 bases are shared with TRBD2. The trim removed 4 bases at V and 7 bases at J, leaving 6 bases unmatched. The CDR3 loop spans 14 amino acids. Germline V gives CDR1 SGHRS, CDR2 YFSETQ. CDR3 protein: CASSLETSGNEQFF. The CDR3 nucleotides are TGCGCCAGCAGCCTAGAGACTAGCGGTAATGAGCAGTTCTTC.